This TCR beta chain is drawn from a study of graft-versus-host responses after intestinal transplantation. Remarks on this clone: The antigen is undetermined.

The CDR3 sequence is 13 residues long. CDR1 and CDR2 from the germline V gene are SGHTA and FQGNSA. The V gene lost 6 bases and the J gene lost 3 bases, with 11 bases spanning the gap. Assay: immunoSEQ multiplex PCR; the TCRdb copy retains only in-frame clones and omits some. Of some 130,000 clones in the sample, roughly 92% were seen once. The chain uses TRBV7-2 and TRBJ1-1, with D possibly matching TRBD1 (5 bases). This TCR derives from a human donor who received an intestinal transplant. Sequenced here: unstimulated CD4+ T cells sorted from spleen or lymph node cells, sampled before intestinal transplant. This chain's CDR3 is CASSRGEDTEAFF. The CDR3 coding sequence is TGTGCCAGCAGTAGAGGGGAGGACACTGAAGCTTTCTTT.